This T cell receptor beta chain was obtained from a study of blood T cell repertoires in COVID-19. The wider study: From the United States, Italy and Spain came samples of acute and convalescent COVID-19. The cDNA or gDNA used as material had been derived from T cells, B-cell-depleted T cells, or PBMCs.

J was trimmed by 0 bases and V by 5 bases; bases with no gene match: 8. Germline V gene lookup returns CDR1 SEHNR and CDR2 FQNEAQ (reference sequence). CDR3 length: 16 residues. Original methodology: For nucleated cells, counts were estimated from reference gene primer amplification. Libraries were prepared by immunoSEQ multiplex PCR; TCRdb keeps only in-frame clonotypes and omits some of them. That table is the source of V, J and clone size, and D and trimming were worked out from the DNA. The table includes about 20,000 clones, 79% detected once. The sequenced sample consisted of peripheral blood. The TCR was taken from a man aged 80 or over with acute or convalescent COVID-19. The chain combines TRBV7-9 with TRBJ2-3; 7 bases are shared with TRBD1. This CDR3 is CASSRRTGPSTDTQYF. For the CDR3, the DNA is TGTGCCAGCAGCCGAAGGACAGGACCTAGCACAGATACGCAGTATTTT.